These T cell receptor beta chains were read from a single sample in a study of cytomegalovirus exposure and HLA in healthy donors. Measured with immunoSEQ multiplex PCR; TCRdb has only the in-frame clones, and not every one. The sample yields over 100,000 clones, about nine tenths seen once. The specimen sequenced was PBMCs. The receptors were gathered from a woman in her late teens or twenties in good health and CMV-seronegative. The CDR3 runs from the conserved cysteine through the conserved F or W. D genes are given only for firm matches. For some rows the clone size is stated as once, few or many, or as a class when expanded; others skip it.

TRBV7-9	TRBJ2-7	.	.	TGTGCCAGCAGCTTAGTGGGTCAGGGTGGACCCTACGAGCAGTACTTC	CASSLVGQGGPYEQYF
TRBV7-6	TRBJ1-3	.	.	TGTGCCAGCAGCTTAACAATCTCTGGAAACACCATATATTTT	CASSLTISGNTIYF
TRBV11-3	TRBJ2-1	TRBD2	.	TGTGCCAGCAGCTTTTCCGGACTAGCGGGAGTGCACTCCTACAATGAGCAGTTCTTC	CASSFSGLAGVHSYNEQFF
TRBV7-2	TRBJ1-5	.	.	TGTGCCAGCAGCCCACTCAATCAGCCCCAGCATTTT	CASSPLNQPQHF
TRBV5-4	TRBJ2-5	.	.	TGTGCCAGCAGCGATGGACAGAACCAAGAGACCCAGTACTTC	CASSDGQNQETQYF
TRBV27	TRBJ1-1	.	.	TGTGCCAGCAGTTCACAACAGGCCTCGAACACTGAAGCTTTCTTT	CASSSQQASNTEAFF
TRBV5-1	TRBJ2-7	.	.	TGCGCCAGCAGCTTGGGAGGGAGCTCCTACGAGCAGTACTTC	CASSLGGSSYEQYF
TRBV15	TRBJ1-2	.	.	TGTGCCACCAGCAGAGATCCTATATCAGGGAAGGGCTACACCTTC	CATSRDPISGKGYTF
TRBV18	TRBJ2-4	.	.	TGTGCCAGCTCACCGGGACTAGCCAAAAACATTCAGTACTTC	CASSPGLAKNIQYF
TRBV5-6	TRBJ2-3	TRBD2	.	TGTGCCAGCAGCTTGGCTACTACGCTCGGGGGGGCCCGGGATACGCAGTATTTT	CASSLATTLGGARDTQYF
TRBV7-8	TRBJ1-3	.	.	TGTGCCAGCAGCTTAGTAGGGACAGGAAACACCATATATTTT	CASSLVGTGNTIYF
TRBV7-9	TRBJ2-7	TRBD2	.	TGTGCCAGCAGCTTCGGGCTAGCGGGGACCTACGAGCAGTACTTC	CASSFGLAGTYEQYF
TRBV7-9	TRBJ1-1	TRBD1	once	TGTGCCAGCAGGATTGACAGGGCCAAGAACACTGAAGCTTTCTTT	CASRIDRAKNTEAFF
TRBV5-1	TRBJ1-1	.	.	TGCGCCAGCAGGGTCACAGGGATGAACACTGAAGCTTTCTTT	CASRVTGMNTEAFF
TRBV28	TRBJ1-5	.	.	TGTGCCAGCAGTCCCCTCGCGGCAATATCGGGCAATCAGCCCCAGCATTTT	CASSPLAAISGNQPQHF
TRBV5-1	TRBJ2-7	TRBD2	.	TGCGCCAGCGCGAAAGCGGGGGCGTTAAACTACGAGCAGTACTTC	CASAKAGALNYEQYF
TRBV7-9	TRBJ1-2	.	.	TGTGCCAGCAGCTTAGAGGTGACAGACTATGGCTACACCTTC	CASSLEVTDYGYTF
TRBV28	TRBJ2-1	.	.	TGTGCCAGCAGTCCTACCCCCCTCGGACTCTACAATGAGCAGTTCTTC	CASSPTPLGLYNEQFF
TRBV30	TRBJ1-4	.	.	TGTGCCTGGAGTGGTTTAAAGGGGGAGGAAAAACTGTTTTTT	CAWSGLKGEEKLFF
TRBV19	TRBJ1-2	.	once	TGTGCCAGTAGTATAACAGTGGTCTATGGCTACACCTTC	CASSITVVYGYTF
TRBV7-7	TRBJ2-3	.	.	TGTGCCAGCAGCTTAGGCGGAGGGGTGGCGGATACGCAGTATTTT	CASSLGGGVADTQYF
TRBV6-6	TRBJ1-3	.	.	TGTGCCAGCACTCTTCCGGCGCGGAGCTCTGGAAACACCATATATTTT	CASTLPARSSGNTIYF
TRBV9	TRBJ2-2	TRBD1	.	TGTGCCAGCAGCGTAGTGGGACAGGGGCAGGTTTACGGGGAGCTGTTTTTT	CASSVVGQGQVYGELFF
TRBV30	TRBJ2-6	.	.	TGTGCCTGGAGGGCACCCCCCCTCTCTGGGGCCAACGTCCTGACTTTC	CAWRAPPLSGANVLTF
TRBV28	TRBJ2-7	.	.	TGTGCCAGCAGTGCCATCGGACTGGGCTACGAGCAGTACTTC	CASSAIGLGYEQYF
TRBV5-3	TRBJ2-5	.	once	TGTGCCAGAAGTCCCGGGTACTACAAAGAGACCCAGTACTTC	CARSPGYYKETQYF
TRBV11-1	TRBJ2-2	TRBD2	.	TGTGCCAGCAGCTTAGATCGGGGGGAAGCCCGGGAGCTGTTTTTT	CASSLDRGEARELFF
TRBV6-5	TRBJ2-7	.	.	TGTGCCAGCAGTTACACGTCGGGAGAGCTCCTCTACGAGCAGTACTTC	CASSYTSGELLYEQYF
TRBV29-1	TRBJ1-2	TRBD1	.	TGCAGCGTTGCTCAGAGCCTAACAGGGGGCGGGGATGGCTACACCTTC	CSVAQSLTGGGDGYTF
TRBV9	TRBJ1-2	TRBD1	.	TGTGCCAGCAGACCCGGGACAGGGAATGGCTACACCTTC	CASRPGTGNGYTF
TRBV30	TRBJ2-1	.	.	TGTGCCTGGAGTATAGGGGGGGCTTTTGATGAGCAGTTCTTC	CAWSIGGAFDEQFF